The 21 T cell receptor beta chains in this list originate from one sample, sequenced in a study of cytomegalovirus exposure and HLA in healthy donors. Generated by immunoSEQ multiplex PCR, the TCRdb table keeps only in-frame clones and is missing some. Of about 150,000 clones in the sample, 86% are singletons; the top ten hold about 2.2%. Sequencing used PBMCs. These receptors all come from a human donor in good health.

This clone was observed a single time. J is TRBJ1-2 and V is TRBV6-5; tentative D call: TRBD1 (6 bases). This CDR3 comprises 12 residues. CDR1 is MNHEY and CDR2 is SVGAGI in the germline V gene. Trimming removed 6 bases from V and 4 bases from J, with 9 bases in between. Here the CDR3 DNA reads TGTGCCAGCAGACAGGGATCCTATGGCTACACCTTC. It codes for CASRQGSYGYTF.

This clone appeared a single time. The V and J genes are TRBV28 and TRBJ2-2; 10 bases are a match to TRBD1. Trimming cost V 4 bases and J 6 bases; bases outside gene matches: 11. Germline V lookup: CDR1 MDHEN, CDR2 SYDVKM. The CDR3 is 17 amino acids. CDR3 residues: CASSSQIGTGAPGELFF. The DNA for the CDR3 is TGTGCCAGCAGTTCCCAAATCGGGACAGGGGCTCCCGGGGAGCTGTTTTTT.

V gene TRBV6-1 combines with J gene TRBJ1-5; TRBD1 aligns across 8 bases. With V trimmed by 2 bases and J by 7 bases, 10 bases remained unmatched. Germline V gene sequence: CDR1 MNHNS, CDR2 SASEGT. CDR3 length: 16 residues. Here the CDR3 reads CASSERLGQGNQPQHF. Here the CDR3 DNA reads TGTGCCAGCAGTGAAAGGTTAGGACAGGGTAACCAGCCCCAGCATTTT.

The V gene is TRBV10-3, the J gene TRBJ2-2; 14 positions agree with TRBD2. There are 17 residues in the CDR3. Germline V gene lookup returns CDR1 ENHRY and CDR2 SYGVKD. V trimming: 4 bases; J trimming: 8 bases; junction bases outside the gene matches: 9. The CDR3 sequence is CAISGGGLAGVAGELFF. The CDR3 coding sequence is TGTGCCATCAGTGGAGGGGGACTAGCGGGAGTGGCTGGGGAGCTGTTTTTT.

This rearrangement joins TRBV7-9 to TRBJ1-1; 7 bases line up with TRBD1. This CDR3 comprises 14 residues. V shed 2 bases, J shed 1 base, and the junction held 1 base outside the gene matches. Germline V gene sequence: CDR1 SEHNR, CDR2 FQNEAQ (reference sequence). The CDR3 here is CASSLRTGNTEAFF. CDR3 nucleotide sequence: TGTGCCAGCAGCTTAAGGACAGGGAACACTGAAGCTTTCTTT.

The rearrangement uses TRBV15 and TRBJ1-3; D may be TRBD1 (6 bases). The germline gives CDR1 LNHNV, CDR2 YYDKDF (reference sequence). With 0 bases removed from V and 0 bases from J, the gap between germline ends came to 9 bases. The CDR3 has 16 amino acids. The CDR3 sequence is CATSRDVQGSGNTIYF. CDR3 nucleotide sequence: TGTGCCACCAGCAGAGATGTACAGGGCTCTGGAAACACCATATATTTT.

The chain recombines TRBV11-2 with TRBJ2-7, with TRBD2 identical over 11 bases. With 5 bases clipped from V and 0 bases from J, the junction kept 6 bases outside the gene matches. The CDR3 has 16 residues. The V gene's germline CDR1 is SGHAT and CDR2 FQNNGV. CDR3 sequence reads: CASSPGTSGISYEQYF. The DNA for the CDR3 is TGTGCCAGCAGCCCAGGGACTAGCGGCATCTCCTACGAGCAGTACTTC.

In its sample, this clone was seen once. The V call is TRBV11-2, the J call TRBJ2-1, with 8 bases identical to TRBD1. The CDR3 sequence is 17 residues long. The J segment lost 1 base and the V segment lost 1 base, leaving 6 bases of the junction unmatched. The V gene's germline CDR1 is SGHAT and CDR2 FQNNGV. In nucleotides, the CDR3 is TGTGCCAGCAGCTTAGGAAAAACAGGGGGGTCCTACAATGAGCAGTTCTTC. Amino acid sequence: CASSLGKTGGSYNEQFF.

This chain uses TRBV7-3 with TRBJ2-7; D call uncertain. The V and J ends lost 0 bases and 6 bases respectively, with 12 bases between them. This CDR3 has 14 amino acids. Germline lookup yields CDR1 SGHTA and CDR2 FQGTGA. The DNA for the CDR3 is TGTGCCAGCAGCTTAACCCACCTAGATGGCGAGCAGTACTTC. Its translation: CASSLTHLDGEQYF. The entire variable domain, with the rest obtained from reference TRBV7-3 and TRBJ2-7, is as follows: GAGVSQTPSNKVTEKGKYVELRCDPISGHTALYWYRQSLGQGPEFLIYFQGTGAADDSGLPNDRFFAVRPEGSVSTLKIQRTERGDSAVYLCASSLTHLDGEQYFGPGTRLTVT.

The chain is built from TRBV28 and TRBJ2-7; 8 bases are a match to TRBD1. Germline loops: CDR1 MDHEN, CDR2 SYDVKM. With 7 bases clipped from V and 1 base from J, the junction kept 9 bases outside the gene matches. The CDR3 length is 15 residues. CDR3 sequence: CASTQQGVTSYEQYF. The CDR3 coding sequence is TGTGCCAGCACCCAACAGGGGGTTACGTCCTACGAGCAGTACTTC. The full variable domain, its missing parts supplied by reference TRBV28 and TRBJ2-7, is DVKVTQSSRYLVKRTGEKVFLECVQDMDHENMFWYRQDPGLGLRLIYFSYDVKMKEKGDIPEGYSVSREKKERFSLILESASTNQTSMYLCASTQQGVTSYEQYFGPGTRLTVT.

In DNA, the CDR3 is TGTGCCAGCAGTCTACGGACAGGAAGCTATGGCTACACCTTC. Its protein is CASSLRTGSYGYTF. J is TRBJ1-2 and V is TRBV28; 7 nucleotides line up with TRBD1. The CDR3 contains 14 residues. CDR1 and CDR2 from the germline V gene are MDHEN and SYDVKM. Trimming at V came to 5 bases and at J to 4 bases, leaving 7 bases not matched to a gene.

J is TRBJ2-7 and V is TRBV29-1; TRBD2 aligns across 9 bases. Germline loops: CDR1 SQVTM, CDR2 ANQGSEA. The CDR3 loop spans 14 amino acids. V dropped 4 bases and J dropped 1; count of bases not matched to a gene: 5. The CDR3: CSVGLAVASYEQYF. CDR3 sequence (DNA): TGCAGCGTTGGACTAGCGGTTGCATCCTACGAGCAGTACTTC.

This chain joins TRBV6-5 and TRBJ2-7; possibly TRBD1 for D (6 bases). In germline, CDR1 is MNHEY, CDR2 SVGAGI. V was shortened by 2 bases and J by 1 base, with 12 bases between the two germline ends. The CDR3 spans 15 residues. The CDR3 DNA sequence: TGTGCCAGCAGTTACCTCCAGGGGATTTCCTACGAGCAGTACTTC. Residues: CASSYLQGISYEQYF.

The CDR3 DNA reads TGTGCCAGCAGTGAAAGGGTCGCTAGCGGTACGCAGTATTTT. Protein sequence: CASSERVASGTQYF. The chain is built from TRBV6-1 and TRBJ2-3, with TRBD2 matching 7 bases. V lost 2 bases, J lost 8 bases, and 7 bases stayed unmatched. The CDR3 loop spans 14 amino acids. Per germline, CDR1 MNHNS and CDR2 SASEGT.

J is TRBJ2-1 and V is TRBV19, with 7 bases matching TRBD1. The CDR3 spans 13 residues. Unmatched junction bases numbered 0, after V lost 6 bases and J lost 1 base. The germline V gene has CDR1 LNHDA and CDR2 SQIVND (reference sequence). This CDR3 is CASRDRSYNEQFF. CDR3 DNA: TGTGCCAGTAGGGACAGGTCCTACAATGAGCAGTTCTTC.

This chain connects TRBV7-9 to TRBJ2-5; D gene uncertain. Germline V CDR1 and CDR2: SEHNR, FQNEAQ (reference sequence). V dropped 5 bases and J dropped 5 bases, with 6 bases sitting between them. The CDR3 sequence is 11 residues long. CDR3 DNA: TGTGCCAGCAGCGCCGGGGAGACCCAGTACTTC. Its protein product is CASSAGETQYF.

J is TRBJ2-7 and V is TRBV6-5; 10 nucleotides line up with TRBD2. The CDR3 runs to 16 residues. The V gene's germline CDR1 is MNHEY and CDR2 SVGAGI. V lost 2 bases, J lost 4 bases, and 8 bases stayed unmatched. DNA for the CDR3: TGTGCCAGCAGTTACGCGGCTAGCGGGGGTAAATACGAGCAGTACTTC. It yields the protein CASSYAASGGKYEQYF.

The CDR3: CASSPGAASTDTQYF. CDR3 bases: TGTGCCAGCAGCCCAGGGGCTGCTAGCACAGATACGCAGTATTTT. The V gene is TRBV7-3, the J gene TRBJ2-3; D is possibly TRBD1 (6 bases). Germline V gene sequence: CDR1 SGHTA, CDR2 FQGTGA. The CDR3 extends over 15 amino acids. V dropped 5 bases and J dropped 0 bases, with 12 bases sitting between them.

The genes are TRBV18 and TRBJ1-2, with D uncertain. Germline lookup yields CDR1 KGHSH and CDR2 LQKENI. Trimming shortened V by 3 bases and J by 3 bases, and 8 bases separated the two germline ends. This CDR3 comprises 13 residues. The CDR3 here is CASSPNTDYGYTF. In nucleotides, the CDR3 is TGTGCCAGCTCACCGAACACAGACTATGGCTACACCTTC.

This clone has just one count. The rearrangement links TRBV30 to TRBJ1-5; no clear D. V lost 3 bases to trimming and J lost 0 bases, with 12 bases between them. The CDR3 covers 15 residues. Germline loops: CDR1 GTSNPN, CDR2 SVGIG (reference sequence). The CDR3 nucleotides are TGTGCCTGGAGATCAGGCATATATAGCAATCAGCCCCAGCATTTT. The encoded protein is CAWRSGIYSNQPQHF.

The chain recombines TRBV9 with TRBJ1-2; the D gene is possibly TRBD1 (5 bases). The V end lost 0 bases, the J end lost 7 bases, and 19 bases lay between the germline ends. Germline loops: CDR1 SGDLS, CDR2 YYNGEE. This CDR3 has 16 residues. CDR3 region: CASSVGIVRGVSGYTF. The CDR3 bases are TGTGCCAGCAGCGTAGGAATCGTAAGGGGCGTTAGTGGCTACACCTTC.